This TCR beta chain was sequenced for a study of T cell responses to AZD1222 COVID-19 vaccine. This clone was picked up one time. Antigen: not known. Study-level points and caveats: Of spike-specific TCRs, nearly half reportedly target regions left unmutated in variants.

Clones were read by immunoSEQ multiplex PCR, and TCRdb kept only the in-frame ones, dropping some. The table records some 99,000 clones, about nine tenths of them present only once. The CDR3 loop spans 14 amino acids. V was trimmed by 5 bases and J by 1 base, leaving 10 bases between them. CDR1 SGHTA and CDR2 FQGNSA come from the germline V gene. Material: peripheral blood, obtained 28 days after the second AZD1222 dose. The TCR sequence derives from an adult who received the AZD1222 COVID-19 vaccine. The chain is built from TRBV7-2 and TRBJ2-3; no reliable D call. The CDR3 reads CASSPEVGTDTQYF. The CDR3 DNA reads TGTGCCAGCAGCCCCGAGGTGGGCACAGATACGCAGTATTTT.